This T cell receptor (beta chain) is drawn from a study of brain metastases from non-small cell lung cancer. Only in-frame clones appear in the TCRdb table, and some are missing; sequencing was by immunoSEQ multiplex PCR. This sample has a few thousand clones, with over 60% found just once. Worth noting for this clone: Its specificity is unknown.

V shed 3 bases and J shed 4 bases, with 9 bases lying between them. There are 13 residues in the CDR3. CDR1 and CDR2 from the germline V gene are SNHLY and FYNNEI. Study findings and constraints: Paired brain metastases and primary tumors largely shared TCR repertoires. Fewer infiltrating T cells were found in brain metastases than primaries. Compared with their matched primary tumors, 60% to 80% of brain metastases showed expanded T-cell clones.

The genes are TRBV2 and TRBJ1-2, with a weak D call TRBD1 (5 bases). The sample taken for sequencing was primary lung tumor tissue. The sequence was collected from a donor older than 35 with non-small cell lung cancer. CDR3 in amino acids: CASSDDSTYGYTF. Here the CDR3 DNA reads TGTGCCAGCAGTGATGACAGTACCTATGGCTACACCTTC.